This T cell receptor beta chain was observed in a study of T cell responses to AZD1222 COVID-19 vaccine. General study points: When two AZD1222 doses had been given, Spike-specific TCR breadth and depth rose. After the peak T cell response, and only then, were repertoires sampled.

Method: immunoSEQ multiplex PCR; TCRdb's copy keeps in-frame clones and lacks some. The table has approximately 130,000 clones, roughly 85% seen once; the top ten hold about 9.8%. Concerning this clone: Its antigen remains unidentified.

CDR3 size: 14 residues. The germline V and J ends were trimmed by 1 base and 4 bases, with 10 bases remaining between them. The germline gives CDR1 SGHTA, CDR2 FQGNSA. The source was peripheral blood, collected on day 0 of AZD1222 vaccination. The source of this sequence is an adult in good health. The chain combines TRBV7-2 with TRBJ1-2; D not certain. The CDR3 reads CASSLGDSPYGYTF. As DNA, the CDR3 is TGTGCCAGCAGCTTAGGGGATAGCCCCTATGGCTACACCTTC.